What follows describes a single T cell receptor beta chain. What it binds is not known. Healthy donors of bone marrow made up the group. Trimming at V came to 4 bases and at J to 4 bases, leaving 7 bases not matched to a gene. The CDR3 spans 15 residues. CDR1 and CDR2 from the germline V gene are LGHNA and YSLEER. The data derive from a study of cytomegalovirus exposure and HLA in healthy donors. Study-level findings and limits: Rarity marked most TCR sequences, yet some public TCRs occurred in many donors. A prior analysis recorded that most TCR beta V segments were productive about 90% or about 30% of the time. Owing to their indistinguishability, certain V segments, notably TRBV6-2 and TRBV6-3, were excluded.

PCR used 60 Vbeta primers and 13 Jbeta primers. Sequencing was performed with immunoSEQ multiplex PCR; in TCRdb, only in-frame clones are kept and a portion is missing. The sample gives some 66,000 clones, more than 80% of which show up once; under 3% is in the top ten. The chain is built from TRBV4-3 and TRBJ2-3; 8 bases match TRBD2. The receptor was derived from a woman aged 25 to 45 in good health and CMV-seronegative. Sequenced material: PBMCs. As DNA, the CDR3 is TGCGCCAGCAGCCTCGGACTAGCTTACCCAGATACGCAGTATTTT. This codes for CASSLGLAYPDTQYF.